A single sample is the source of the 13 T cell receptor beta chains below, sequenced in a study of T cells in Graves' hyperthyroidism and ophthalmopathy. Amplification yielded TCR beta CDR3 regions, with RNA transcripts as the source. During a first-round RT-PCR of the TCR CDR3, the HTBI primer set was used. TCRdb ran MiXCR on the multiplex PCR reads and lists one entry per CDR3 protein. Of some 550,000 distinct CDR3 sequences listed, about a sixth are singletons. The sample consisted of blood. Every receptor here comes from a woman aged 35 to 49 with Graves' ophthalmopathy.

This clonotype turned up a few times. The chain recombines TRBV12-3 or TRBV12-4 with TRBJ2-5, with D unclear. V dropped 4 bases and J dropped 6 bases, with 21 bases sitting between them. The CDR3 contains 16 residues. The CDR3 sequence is CASSSSGRTLRQTQYF. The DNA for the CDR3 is TGTGCCAGCAGTTCTTCCGGACGGACCCTCAGACAGACCCAGTACTTC.

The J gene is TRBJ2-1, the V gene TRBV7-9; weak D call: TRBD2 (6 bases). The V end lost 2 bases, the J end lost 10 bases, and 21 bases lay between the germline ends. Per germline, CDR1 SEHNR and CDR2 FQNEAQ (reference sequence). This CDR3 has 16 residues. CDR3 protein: CASSLSGSGPFGEQFF. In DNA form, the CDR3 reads TGTGCCAGCAGCTTATCGGGTAGCGGCCCCTTCGGAGAGCAGTTCTTC.

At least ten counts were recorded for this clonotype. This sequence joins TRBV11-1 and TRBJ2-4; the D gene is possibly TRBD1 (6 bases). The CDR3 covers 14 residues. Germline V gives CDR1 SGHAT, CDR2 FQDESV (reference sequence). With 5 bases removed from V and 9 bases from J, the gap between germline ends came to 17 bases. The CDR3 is CASSRNLQGSIQYF. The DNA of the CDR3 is TGTGCCAGCAGCCGAAACCTACAGGGCAGCATTCAGTACTTC. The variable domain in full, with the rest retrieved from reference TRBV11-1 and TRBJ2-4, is EAEVAQSPRYKITEKSQAVAFWCDPISGHATLYWYRQILGQGPELLVQFQDESVVDDSQLPKDRFSAERLKGVDSTLKIQPAELGDSAMYLCASSRNLQGSIQYFGAGTRLSVL.

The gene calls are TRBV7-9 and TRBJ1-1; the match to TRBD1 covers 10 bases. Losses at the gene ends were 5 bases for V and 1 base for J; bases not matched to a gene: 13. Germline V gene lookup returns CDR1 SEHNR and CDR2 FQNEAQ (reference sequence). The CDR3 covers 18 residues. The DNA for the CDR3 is TGTGCCAGCAGCCTGCCCTCGGGACAGGGGTCCGCGAACACTGAAGCTTTCTTT. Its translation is CASSLPSGQGSANTEAFF.

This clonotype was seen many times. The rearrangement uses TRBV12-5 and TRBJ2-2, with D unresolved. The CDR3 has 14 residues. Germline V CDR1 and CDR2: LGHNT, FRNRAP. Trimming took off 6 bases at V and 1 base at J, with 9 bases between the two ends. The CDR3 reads CASGNTVNTGELFF. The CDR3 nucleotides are TGTGCTAGTGGCAACACAGTGAACACCGGGGAGCTGTTTTTT.

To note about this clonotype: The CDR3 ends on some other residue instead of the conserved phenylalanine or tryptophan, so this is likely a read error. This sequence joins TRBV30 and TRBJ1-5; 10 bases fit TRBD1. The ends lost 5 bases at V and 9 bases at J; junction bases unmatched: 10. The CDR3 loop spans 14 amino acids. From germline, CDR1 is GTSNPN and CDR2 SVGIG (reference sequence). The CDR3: CAWDPGQGRGPQHL. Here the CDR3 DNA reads TGTGCCTGGGACCCGGGACAGGGGAGGGGGCCCCAGCATCTT.

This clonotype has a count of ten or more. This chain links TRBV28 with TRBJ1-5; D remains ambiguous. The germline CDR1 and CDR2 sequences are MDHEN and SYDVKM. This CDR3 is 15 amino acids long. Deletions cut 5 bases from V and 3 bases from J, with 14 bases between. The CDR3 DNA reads TGTGCCAGCAGTCCCCGTGGGCACCCCAATCAGCCCCAGCATTTT. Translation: CASSPRGHPNQPQHF.

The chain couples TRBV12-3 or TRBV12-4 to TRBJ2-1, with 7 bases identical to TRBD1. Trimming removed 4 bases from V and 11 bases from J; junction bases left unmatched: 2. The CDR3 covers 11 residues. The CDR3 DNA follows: TGTGCCAGCAGTTCGACAGGGAAGCAGTTCTTC. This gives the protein CASSSTGKQFF.

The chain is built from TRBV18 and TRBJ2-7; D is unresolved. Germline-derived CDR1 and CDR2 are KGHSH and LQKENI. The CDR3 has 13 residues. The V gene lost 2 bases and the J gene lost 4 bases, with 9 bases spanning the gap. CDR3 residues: CASSPSKGYEQYF. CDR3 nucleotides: TGTGCCAGCTCACCAAGTAAGGGATACGAGCAGTACTTC.

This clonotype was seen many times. CDR3 residues: CASSLLAGGPYVLNEQFF. The CDR3 coding sequence is TGTGCCAGCAGTTTACTCGCGGGAGGGCCCTACGTACTCAATGAGCAGTTCTTC. The chain is built from TRBV27 and TRBJ2-1; 9 bases align to TRBD2. The length of the CDR3 is 18 residues. CDR1 and CDR2 from the germline V gene are MNHEY and SMNVEV (reference sequence). V trimming: 2 bases; J trimming: 6 bases; junction bases outside the gene matches: 14.

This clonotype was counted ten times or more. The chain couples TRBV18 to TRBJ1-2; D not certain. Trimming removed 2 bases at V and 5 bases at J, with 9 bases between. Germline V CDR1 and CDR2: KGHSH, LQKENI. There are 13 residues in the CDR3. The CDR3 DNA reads TGTGCCAGCTCACCAGGGGAGTTGTATGGCTACACCTTC. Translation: CASSPGELYGYTF.

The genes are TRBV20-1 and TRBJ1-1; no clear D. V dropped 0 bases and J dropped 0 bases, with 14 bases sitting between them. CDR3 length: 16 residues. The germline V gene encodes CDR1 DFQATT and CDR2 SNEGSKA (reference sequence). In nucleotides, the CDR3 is TGCAGTGCTAGAGATGCTGTTCGGGAAATGAACACTGAAGCTTTCTTT. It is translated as CSARDAVREMNTEAFF.

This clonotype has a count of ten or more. CDR3 loop: CASSLVVGGYNEQFF. The CDR3 DNA follows: TGTGCCAGCAGCTTAGTGGTGGGGGGTTACAATGAGCAGTTCTTC. The chain recombines TRBV7-8 with TRBJ2-1, with a weak D call TRBD2 (6 bases). The germline V gene encodes CDR1 SGHVS and CDR2 FQNEAQ. The CDR3 loop spans 15 amino acids. V was shortened by 1 base and J by 4 bases, with 11 bases between the two germline ends. The variable domain in full, completed from reference TRBV7-8 and TRBJ2-1, reads GAGVSQSPRYKVAKRGQDVALRCDPISGHVSLFWYQQALGQGPEFLTYFQNEAQLDKSGLPSDRFFAERPEGSVSTLKIQRTQQEDSAVYLCASSLVVGGYNEQFFGPGTRLTVL.